This T cell receptor (beta chain) was observed in a study of breast tumors, draining lymph nodes, adjacent tissues. Study-wide points: Compared with lymph nodes, tumors were less diverse; compared with nontumor tissue, more.

The CDR3 extends over 15 amino acids. Trimming pared 0 bases from V and 2 bases from J, leaving 9 bases between. Germline assignment: CDR1 SGHNT and CDR2 YYREEE (reference sequence). TCRdb reprocessed the multiplex PCR reads via MiXCR and lists one record per CDR3 protein. The sample contains around 130,000 distinct CDR3 sequences, around 20% of which appear only once. Axillary draining lymph nodes of breast cancer patients supplied the node samples. This clonotype was seen ten or more times. Its antigen is still unknown. This chain links TRBV5-4 with TRBJ2-1, with D hard to call. Sequencing was carried out using axillary lymph node tissue. The TCR sequence derives from a female donor with breast cancer. Some clones in this sample may be carry-over from other donors' samples. DNA of the CDR3: TGTGCCAGCAGCTTGGGTCTCCCCGCCTACAATGAGCAGTTCTTC. It specifies CASSLGLPAYNEQFF. The whole variable domain, filled in from reference TRBV5-4 and TRBJ2-1, reads ETGVTQSPTHLIKTRGQQVTLRCSSQSGHNTVSWYQQALGQGPQFIFQYYREEENGRGNFPPRFSGLQFPNYSSELNVNALELDDSALYLCASSLGLPAYNEQFFGPGTRLTVL.